This is a list of T cell receptor beta chains from one sample in a study of T cell repertoires in cytomegalovirus infection. What these receptors recognize is not known. One entry per CDR3 protein, called by TCRdb with MiXCR from the reads. The data contain 62,000 or so distinct CDR3 sequences, 20% to 25% of them singletons. The sequenced sample was CD8+ T cells from cultured PBMCs, obtained from culture after CMV antigen stimulation. These receptor sequences come from a human donor in good health (CMV status not recorded). Some clones in this sample may be carry-over from other donors' samples. The CDR3 runs from the conserved cysteine through the conserved F or W. A D gene is named only where the DNA matches it firmly. Some rows mark clone size as missing; the rest say once, few, many or name a class of expanded clone.

>.|TRBV6-2/TRBV6-3|TRBD1|TRBJ1-5
TGTGCCAGCAGTTACTTACGGACAGGGAACAATCAGCCCCAGCATTTT
CASSYLRTGNNQPQHF
>few|TRBV2|.|TRBJ2-3
TGTGCCAGCAGTGGCGAGGGGTTAAGCACAGATACGCAGTATTTT
CASSGEGLSTDTQYF
>.|TRBV7-2|TRBD2|TRBJ2-5
TGTGCCAGCAGCTCCCGACTAGCGGGGGGCCAAGAGACCCAGTACTTC
CASSSRLAGGQETQYF
>.|TRBV14|TRBD1|TRBJ1-2
TGTGCCAGCAGCCTACAGGGGCTCGGTGCCTATGGCTACACCTTC
CASSLQGLGAYGYTF
>few|TRBV6-2/TRBV6-3|.|TRBJ2-7
TGTGCCAGCAGTTCAGTATTTGAGACGACAGGCCCCTACGAGCAGTACTTC
CASSSVFETTGPYEQYF
>.|TRBV6-8|.|TRBJ2-7
TGTGCCAGCAGGGAGGGAACCTACGAGCAGTACTTC
CASREGTYEQYF
>.|TRBV30|TRBD2|TRBJ2-1
TGTGCCTGGAGTGGACTAGCGGGGTACAATGAGCAGTTCTTC
CAWSGLAGYNEQFF
>once|TRBV3-1|.|TRBJ1-1
TGTGCCAGCAGCCCGTGGGGGAACACTGAAGCTTTCTTT
CASSPWGNTEAFF
>.|TRBV12-3/TRBV12-4|.|TRBJ1-1
TGTGCCAGCAGCTCTCACAAGGTTCCTGAAGCTTTCTTT
CASSSHKVPEAFF
>.|TRBV7-9|.|TRBJ1-1
TGTGCCAGCAGCCTCGCGACTGAAGCTTTCTTT
CASSLATEAFF
>many|TRBV6-5|.|TRBJ2-2
TGTGCCAGCAGTTACGGGTCTGGCACCGGGGAGCTGTTTTTT
CASSYGSGTGELFF
>.|TRBV9|.|TRBJ1-2
TGTGCCAGCAGCGTAGCGTCGGACAGCGATTATGGCTACACCTTC
CASSVASDSDYGYTF
>.|TRBV7-9|.|TRBJ1-1
TGTGCCAGCAGCTTTCCAGGGTACACTGAAGCTTTCTTT
CASSFPGYTEAFF
>many|TRBV7-2|.|TRBJ1-4
TGTGCCAGCACCCGTTTTCGGGTGGGAGAAAAACTGTTTTTT
CASTRFRVGEKLFF
>.|TRBV7-9|.|TRBJ1-6
TGTGCCAGCAGCCCATTGGCGGGAATAAGATCACCCCTCCACTTT
CASSPLAGIRSPLHF
>few|TRBV3-1|TRBD1|TRBJ1-4
TGTGCCAGCAGCCATGTAACCGGGACAGGGAGTGAAAAACTGTTTTTT
CASSHVTGTGSEKLFF
>many|TRBV7-6|.|TRBJ2-5
TGTGCCAGCCTCGGAAGCAGGGGCCAAGAGACCCAGTACTTC
CASLGSRGQETQYF
>.|TRBV10-2|.|TRBJ1-1
TGCGCCAGCGAGGGGTGGGAGGCTGAAGCTTTCTTT
CASEGWEAEAFF
>.|TRBV25-1|.|TRBJ2-1
TGTGCCAGCAGTGAGGATGAGCAGTTCTTC
CASSEDEQFF
>few|TRBV7-9|.|TRBJ2-7
TGTGCCAGCAGTTCCCAGGACTACGAGCAGTACTTC
CASSSQDYEQYF
>.|TRBV6-2/TRBV6-3|.|TRBJ2-1
TGTGCCAGCAGTTACTTGAAGAATGACTGGCAGTTCTTC
CASSYLKNDWQFF
>few|TRBV28|TRBD1|TRBJ1-3
TGTGCCAGCACCTACGCCGGGACAGGGGGCCCAAACACCATATATTTT
CASTYAGTGGPNTIYF
>.|TRBV7-2|.|TRBJ2-3
TGTGCCAGCAGCTTATCGTTAGGAAGACAGGCAGATACGCAGTATTTT
CASSLSLGRQADTQYF
>.|TRBV7-9|TRBD1|TRBJ1-1
TGTGCCAGCAGCTTAGCCGGGACAGCGAACACTGAAGCTTTCTTT
CASSLAGTANTEAFF
>.|TRBV7-2|.|TRBJ1-6
TGTGCCAGCAGCTTAGGCCGTATGGGAGTTAATTCACCCCTCCACTTT
CASSLGRMGVNSPLHF
>once|TRBV12-3/TRBV12-4|TRBD1|TRBJ1-1
TGTGCCAGCACCTTAGGGACAGTGAACACTGAAGCTTTCTTT
CASTLGTVNTEAFF
>medium-sized|TRBV28|.|TRBJ2-3
TGTGCCAGCAGTCGAGCGGACACAGATACGCAGTATTTT
CASSRADTDTQYF
>.|TRBV7-3|TRBD2|TRBJ2-3
TGTGCCAGCAGCTTACAAGCGGGGGGTCCCACAGATACGCAGTATTTT
CASSLQAGGPTDTQYF
>.|TRBV6-2/TRBV6-3|.|TRBJ2-4
TGTGCCAGCAGTTACTCGAACAGGGAGATTCAGTACTTC
CASSYSNREIQYF
>.|TRBV12-3/TRBV12-4|.|TRBJ2-7
TGTGCCAGCAGCCCTCCGGGACCCCCGGGGCAGTACTTC
CASSPPGPPGQYF
>few|TRBV7-9|TRBD1|TRBJ2-6
TGTGCCAGCAGCTTGACAGGGGATTCTGGGGCCAACGTCCTGACTTTC
CASSLTGDSGANVLTF
>.|TRBV14|.|TRBJ2-1
TGTGCCAGCAGCCAAGGGCATAAGCAGTTCTTC
CASSQGHKQFF
>many|TRBV7-9|.|TRBJ1-2
TGTGCCAGCAGCTTCAGGGTGGGGAACTATGGCTACACCTTC
CASSFRVGNYGYTF
>.|TRBV5-6|TRBD1|TRBJ1-2
TGTGCCAGCAGCGCACCCGGGACAGGGAGTCCCGTCGGGGGCTACACCTTC
CASSAPGTGSPVGGYTF
>few|TRBV11-2|.|TRBJ1-1
TGTGCCAGCAGCCTAGATTGGACACAGAGGGGCACTGAAGCTTTCTTT
CASSLDWTQRGTEAFF
>few|TRBV7-9|TRBD1|TRBJ2-2
TGTGCCAGCATCGATCGGGACAGGGGGCCGAACACCGGGGAGCTGTTTTTT
CASIDRDRGPNTGELFF
>few|TRBV7-2|TRBD1|TRBJ1-2
TGTGCCAGCAGCTCTACCGGGACAGGGTATCGGCAAAACTATGGCTACACCTTC
CASSSTGTGYRQNYGYTF
>once|TRBV6-5|TRBD1|TRBJ1-5
TGTGCCAGCAGCTATAACAGGGGAGATCAGCCCCAGCATTTT
CASSYNRGDQPQHF